This entry describes one TCR beta chain. It was genomic DNA that served as the template for profiling TCR beta VDJ and CDR3. TCRdb called the reads again in MiXCR, with one record for every CDR3 protein. Of 190,000 or so distinct CDR3 sequences listed, around 63% are singletons. This sample is part of a study of CD8+CD57+ T cells in acquired aplastic anemia. There are 14 residues in the CDR3. Germline V lookup: CDR1 SGHRS, CDR2 YFSETQ. Trimming took off 0 bases at V and 7 bases at J, with 14 bases between the two ends. Sequencing input: sorted CD4+, CD8+, or CD8+CD57+ T cells (not recorded which) from PBMCs. The J gene is TRBJ2-7, the V gene TRBV5-1; the D is unclear. This clonotype originated in a human donor in good health. CDR3 in DNA: TGCGCCAGCAGCTTGGGATCGGCCTTGGTGGAGCAGTACTTC. This sequence encodes CASSLGSALVEQYF.